This T cell receptor (beta chain) is from a study of blood T cell repertoires in COVID-19. On the study more broadly: Acute and convalescent COVID-19 specimens originated in the United States, Italy and Spain. Sources were T cells, B-cell-depleted T cells, or PBMCs; the material itself was cDNA or gDNA.

Original methodology: Reference gene primer amplification in the assay estimated nucleated cell counts. Clones were read by immunoSEQ multiplex PCR, and TCRdb kept only the in-frame ones, dropping some. V and J calls and clone size come straight from that table; D and trimming were deduced from the DNA. The sample contains approximately 190,000 clones, roughly 85% of which appear only once. V lost 1 base and J lost 2, with 10 bases in between. CDR1 LGHNT and CDR2 FRNRAP come from the germline V gene. The CDR3 consists of 15 residues. The sequenced sample consisted of peripheral blood. The clonotype was recovered from a woman aged 25-40 years with acute or convalescent COVID-19. The V gene is TRBV12-5, the J gene TRBJ2-3; TRBD2 might be the D (5 bases). The CDR3 DNA is TGTGCTAGTGGTTTGGGGACTGGATACACAGATACGCAGTATTTT. Translation gives CASGLGTGYTDTQYF.